The T cell receptor beta chain described here comes from a study of T cell repertoires in cytomegalovirus infection. Study as a whole: In the study, CMV epitopes included recently identified HLA-C-restricted and well-studied HLA-B-restricted ones.

This CDR3 has 13 amino acids. V was trimmed by 3 bases and J by 4 bases, leaving 9 bases between them. Germline V gene data show CDR1 as SGHTA and CDR2 as FQGNSA. TCRdb recomputed calls from the reads with MiXCR, one row per CDR3 protein. The sample has 310,000 or so distinct CDR3 sequences, roughly 25% seen once; the top ten hold roughly 15%. Note on this clonotype: Its antigen is not known.

The clonotype originates from a human donor in good health (CMV status not recorded). Some clones in this sample may be carry-over from other donors' samples. The sample consisted of cultured PBMCs, taken from culture after CMV antigen stimulation. The rearrangement links TRBV7-2 to TRBJ1-2; D is possibly TRBD1 (5 bases). CDR3 amino acids: CASSLGRFYGYTF. The DNA for the CDR3 is TGTGCCAGCAGCTTGGGACGGTTCTATGGCTACACCTTC.